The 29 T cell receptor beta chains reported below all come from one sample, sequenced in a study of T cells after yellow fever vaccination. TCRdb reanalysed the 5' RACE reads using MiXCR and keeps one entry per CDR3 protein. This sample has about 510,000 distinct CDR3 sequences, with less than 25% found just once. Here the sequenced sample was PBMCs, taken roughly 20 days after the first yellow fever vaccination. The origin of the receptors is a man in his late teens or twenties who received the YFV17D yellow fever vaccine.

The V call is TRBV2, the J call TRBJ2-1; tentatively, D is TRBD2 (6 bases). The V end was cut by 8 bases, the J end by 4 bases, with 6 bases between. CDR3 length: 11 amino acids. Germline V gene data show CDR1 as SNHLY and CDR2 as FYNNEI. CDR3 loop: CASGGYNEQFF. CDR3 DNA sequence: TGTGCCAGCGGGGGGTACAATGAGCAGTTCTTC.

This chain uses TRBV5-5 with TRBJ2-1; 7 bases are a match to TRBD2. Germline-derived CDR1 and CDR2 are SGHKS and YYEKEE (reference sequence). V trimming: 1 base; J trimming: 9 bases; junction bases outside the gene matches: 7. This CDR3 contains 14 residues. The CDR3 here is CASSLSGGTLEQFF. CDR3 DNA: TGTGCCAGCAGCTTGTCGGGGGGTACACTTGAGCAGTTCTTC.

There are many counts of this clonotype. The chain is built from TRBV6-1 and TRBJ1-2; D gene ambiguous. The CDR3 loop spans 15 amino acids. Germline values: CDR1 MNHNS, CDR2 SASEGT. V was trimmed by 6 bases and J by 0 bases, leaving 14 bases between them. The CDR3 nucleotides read TGTGCCAGCAGCCGGAGCCATCCTACTAACTATGGCTACACCTTC. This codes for CASSRSHPTNYGYTF.

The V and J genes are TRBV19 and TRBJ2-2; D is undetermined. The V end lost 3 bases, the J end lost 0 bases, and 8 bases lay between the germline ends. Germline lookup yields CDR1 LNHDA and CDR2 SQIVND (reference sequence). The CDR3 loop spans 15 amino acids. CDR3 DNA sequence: TGTGCCAGTAGTATTCCCCACGCGAACACCGGGGAGCTGTTTTTT. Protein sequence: CASSIPHANTGELFF.

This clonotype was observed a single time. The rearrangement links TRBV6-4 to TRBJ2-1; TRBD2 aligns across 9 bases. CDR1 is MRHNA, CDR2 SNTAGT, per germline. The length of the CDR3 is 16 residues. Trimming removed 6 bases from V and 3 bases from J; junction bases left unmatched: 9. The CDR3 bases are TGTGCCAGCAGCGATTGGGCTAGCGGGGACTACAATGAGCAGTTCTTC. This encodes CASSDWASGDYNEQFF.

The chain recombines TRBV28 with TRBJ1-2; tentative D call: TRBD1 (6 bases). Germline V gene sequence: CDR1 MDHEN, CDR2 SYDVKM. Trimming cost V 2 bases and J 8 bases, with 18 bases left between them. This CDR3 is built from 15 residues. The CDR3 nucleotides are TGTGCCAGCAGTTTAGCAGGGCTTAGACAGGTCGGCTACACCTTC. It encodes CASSLAGLRQVGYTF.

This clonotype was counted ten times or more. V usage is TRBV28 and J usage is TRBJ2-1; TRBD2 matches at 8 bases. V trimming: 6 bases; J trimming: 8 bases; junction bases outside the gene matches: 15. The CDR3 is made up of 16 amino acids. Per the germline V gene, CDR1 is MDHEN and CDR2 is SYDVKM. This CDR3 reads CASRRPGGFLVDEQFF. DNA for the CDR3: TGTGCCAGCAGACGACCGGGGGGGTTTTTGGTCGATGAGCAGTTCTTC. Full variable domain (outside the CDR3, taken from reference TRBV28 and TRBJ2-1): DVKVTQSSRYLVKRTGEKVFLECVQDMDHENMFWYRQDPGLGLRLIYFSYDVKMKEKGDIPEGYSVSREKKERFSLILESASTNQTSMYLCASRRPGGFLVDEQFFGPGTRLTVL.

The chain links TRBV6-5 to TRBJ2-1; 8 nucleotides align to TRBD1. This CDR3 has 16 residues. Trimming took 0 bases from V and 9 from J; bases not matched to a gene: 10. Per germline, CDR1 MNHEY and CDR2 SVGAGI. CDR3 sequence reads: CASSYSWGQGAVEQFF. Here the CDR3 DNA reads TGTGCCAGCAGTTACTCTTGGGGCCAGGGGGCTGTTGAGCAGTTCTTC.

The CDR3 coding sequence is TGTGCCAGCAGCTCCGGGACAAGGGAGGTTCAGCCCCAGCATTTT. Its protein is CASSSGTREVQPQHF. The J gene is TRBJ1-5, the V gene TRBV6-2 or TRBV6-3; TRBD1 is a possible D gene (6 bases). Germline V CDR1 and CDR2: MNHEY, SVGEGT. This CDR3 comprises 15 residues. V gave up 6 bases and J gave up 6 bases, with 18 bases separating them.

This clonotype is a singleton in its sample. The CDR3 protein is CATSVRYEQYF. The CDR3 nucleotides read TGTGCCACCTCGGTGCGTTACGAGCAGTACTTC. V gene TRBV19 combines with J gene TRBJ2-7; D remains unclear. The CDR3 loop spans 11 amino acids. CDR1 is LNHDA, CDR2 SQIVND, per germline (reference sequence). V lost 10 bases to trimming and J lost 4 bases, with 11 bases between them. Drawing the rest from reference TRBV19 and TRBJ2-7, the complete variable domain is DGGITQSPKYLFRKEGQNVTLSCEQNLNHDAMYWYRQDPGQGLRLIYYSQIVNDFQKGDIAEGYSVSREKKESFPLTVTSAQKNPTAFYLCATSVRYEQYFGPGTRLTVT.

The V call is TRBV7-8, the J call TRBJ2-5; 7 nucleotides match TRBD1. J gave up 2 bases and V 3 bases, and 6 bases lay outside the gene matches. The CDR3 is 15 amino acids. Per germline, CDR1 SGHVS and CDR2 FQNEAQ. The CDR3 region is CASSFDRARQETQYF. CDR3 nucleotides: TGTGCCAGCAGCTTCGACAGGGCAAGGCAAGAGACCCAGTACTTC.

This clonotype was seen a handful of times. Written as DNA, the CDR3 is TGTGCCAGCAGTCCCCGAGGGGTTTATACTGAAGCTTTCTTT. It specifies CASSPRGVYTEAFF. The rearrangement joins TRBV3-1 to TRBJ1-1; a weak D match, TRBD1 (5 bases). CDR1 is LGHDT, CDR2 YNNKEL, per germline (reference sequence). Trimming took 6 bases from V and 5 from J, leaving 16 bases between them. There are 14 residues in the CDR3.

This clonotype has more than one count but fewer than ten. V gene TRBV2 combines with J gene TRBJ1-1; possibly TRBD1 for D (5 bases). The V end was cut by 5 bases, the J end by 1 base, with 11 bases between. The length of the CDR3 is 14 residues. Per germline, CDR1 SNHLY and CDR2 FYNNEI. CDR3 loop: CASSPFDRNTEAFF. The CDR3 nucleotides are TGTGCCAGCAGTCCTTTCGACAGGAACACTGAAGCTTTCTTT. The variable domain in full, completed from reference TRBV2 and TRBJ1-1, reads EPEVTQTPSHQVTQMGQEVILRCVPISNHLYFYWYRQILGQKVEFLVSFYNNEISEKSEIFDDQFSVERPDGSNFTLKIRSTKLEDSAMYFCASSPFDRNTEAFFGQGTRLTVV.

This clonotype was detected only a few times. The CDR3 DNA sequence: TGCGCCAGCAGCCAAGATGTTGGAGAGACCCAGTACTTC. It encodes CASSQDVGETQYF. V and J are TRBV4-3 and TRBJ2-5; D remains ambiguous. The V gene's germline CDR1 is LGHNA and CDR2 YSLEER. V shed 0 bases and J shed 4 bases, with 6 bases lying between them. The CDR3 loop spans 13 amino acids.

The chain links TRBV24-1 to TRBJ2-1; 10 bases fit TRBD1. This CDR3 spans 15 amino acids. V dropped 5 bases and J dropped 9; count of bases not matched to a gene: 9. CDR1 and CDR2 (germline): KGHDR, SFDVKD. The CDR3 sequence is CATSAMGQGRAEQFF. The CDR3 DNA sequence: TGTGCCACCAGTGCCATGGGACAGGGGAGGGCTGAGCAGTTCTTC.

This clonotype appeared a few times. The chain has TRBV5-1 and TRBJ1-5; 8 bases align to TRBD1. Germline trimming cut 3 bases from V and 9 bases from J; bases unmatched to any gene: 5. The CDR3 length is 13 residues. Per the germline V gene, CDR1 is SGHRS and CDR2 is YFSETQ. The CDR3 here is CASSYGQGGPQHF. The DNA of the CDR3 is TGCGCCAGCAGCTATGGACAGGGAGGGCCCCAGCATTTT.

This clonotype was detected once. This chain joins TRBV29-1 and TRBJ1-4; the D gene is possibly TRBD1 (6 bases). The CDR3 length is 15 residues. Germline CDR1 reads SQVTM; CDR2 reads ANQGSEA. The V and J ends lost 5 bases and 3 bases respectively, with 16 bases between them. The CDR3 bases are TGCAGCGTTACCACAGGGACCGGGGCTAATGAAAAACTGTTTTTT. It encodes CSVTTGTGANEKLFF.

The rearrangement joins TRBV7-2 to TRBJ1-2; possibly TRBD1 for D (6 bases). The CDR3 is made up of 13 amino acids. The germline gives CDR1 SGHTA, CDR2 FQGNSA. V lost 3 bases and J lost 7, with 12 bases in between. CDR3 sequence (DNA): TGTGCCAGCAGCTTGAACAGGGAAGGTGGCTACACCTTC. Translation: CASSLNREGGYTF.

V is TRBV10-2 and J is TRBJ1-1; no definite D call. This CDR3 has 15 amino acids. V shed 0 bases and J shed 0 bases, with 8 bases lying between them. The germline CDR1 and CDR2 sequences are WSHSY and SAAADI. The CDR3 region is CASSESGHLNTEAFF. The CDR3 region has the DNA TGCGCCAGCAGTGAGTCCGGTCACCTGAACACTGAAGCTTTCTTT.

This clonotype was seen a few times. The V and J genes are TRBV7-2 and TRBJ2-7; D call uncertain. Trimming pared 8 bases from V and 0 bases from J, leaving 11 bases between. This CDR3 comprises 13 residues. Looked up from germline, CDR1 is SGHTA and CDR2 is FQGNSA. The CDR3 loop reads CASRPPSSYEQYF. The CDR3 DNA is TGTGCCAGCCGACCCCCCAGCTCCTACGAGCAGTACTTC.

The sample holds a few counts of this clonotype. The CDR3 DNA reads as TGTGCCAGCAGCTTAGGACAATCTGGCAATCAGCCCCAGCATTTT. Amino acid sequence: CASSLGQSGNQPQHF. The rearrangement links TRBV7-2 to TRBJ1-5; unclear D gene. This CDR3 is built from 15 residues. CDR1 is SGHTA, CDR2 FQGNSA, per germline. Trimming removed 1 base from V and 2 bases from J, with 9 bases in between.

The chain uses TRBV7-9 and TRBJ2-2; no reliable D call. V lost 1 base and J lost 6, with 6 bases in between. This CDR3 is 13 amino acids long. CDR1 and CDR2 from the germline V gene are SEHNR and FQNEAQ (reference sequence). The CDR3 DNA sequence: TGTGCCAGCAGCTTAGTAACAGCCGGGGAGCTGTTTTTT. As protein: CASSLVTAGELFF.

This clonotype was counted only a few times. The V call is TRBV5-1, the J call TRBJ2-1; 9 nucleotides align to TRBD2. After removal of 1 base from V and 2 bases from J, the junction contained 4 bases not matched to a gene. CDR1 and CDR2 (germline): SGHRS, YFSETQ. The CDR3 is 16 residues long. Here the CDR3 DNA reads TGCGCCAGCAGCTTGAGGCTAGCGGGGACCTACAATGAGCAGTTCTTC. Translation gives CASSLRLAGTYNEQFF.

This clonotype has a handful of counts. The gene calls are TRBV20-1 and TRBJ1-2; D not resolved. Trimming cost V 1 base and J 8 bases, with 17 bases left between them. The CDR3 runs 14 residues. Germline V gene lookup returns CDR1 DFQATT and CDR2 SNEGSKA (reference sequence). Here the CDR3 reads CSARVSNPERGYTF. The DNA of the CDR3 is TGCAGTGCTAGAGTATCGAATCCGGAGAGAGGCTACACCTTC.

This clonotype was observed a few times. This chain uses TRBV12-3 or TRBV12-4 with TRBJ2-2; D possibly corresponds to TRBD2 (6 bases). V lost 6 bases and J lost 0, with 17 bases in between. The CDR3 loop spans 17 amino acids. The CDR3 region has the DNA TGTGCCAGCAGATCCAGCGCGGGGTTCGCGAACACCGGGGAGCTGTTTTTT. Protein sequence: CASRSSAGFANTGELFF.

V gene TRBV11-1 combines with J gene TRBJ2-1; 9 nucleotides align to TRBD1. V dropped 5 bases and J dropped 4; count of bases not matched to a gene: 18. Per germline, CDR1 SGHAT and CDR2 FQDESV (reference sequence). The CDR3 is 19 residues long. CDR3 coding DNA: TGTGCCAGCAGCCTTAGGAGTGGGACAGGGTCCAAAATTTACAATGAGCAGTTCTTC. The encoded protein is CASSLRSGTGSKIYNEQFF.

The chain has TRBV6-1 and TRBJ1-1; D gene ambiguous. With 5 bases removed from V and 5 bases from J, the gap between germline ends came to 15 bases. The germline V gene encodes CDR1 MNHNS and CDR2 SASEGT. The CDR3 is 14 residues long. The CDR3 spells CASSNPDLDTEAFF. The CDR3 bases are TGTGCCAGCAGTAATCCCGACCTGGATACTGAAGCTTTCTTT.

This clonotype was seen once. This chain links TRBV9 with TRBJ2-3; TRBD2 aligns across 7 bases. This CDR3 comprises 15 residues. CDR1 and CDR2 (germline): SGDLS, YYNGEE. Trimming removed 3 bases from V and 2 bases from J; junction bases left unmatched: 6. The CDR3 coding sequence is TGTGCCAGCAGCGGTAGCGGGTACTCCACAGATACGCAGTATTTT. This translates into CASSGSGYSTDTQYF.

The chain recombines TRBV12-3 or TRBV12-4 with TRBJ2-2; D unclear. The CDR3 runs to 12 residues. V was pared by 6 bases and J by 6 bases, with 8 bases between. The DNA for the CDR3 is TGTGCCAGCAGCTGGGTTGCCGGGGAGCTGTTTTTT. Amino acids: CASSWVAGELFF.